This T cell receptor beta chain is drawn from a study of CD8 T cells in Susac syndrome. Sequencing of TCR beta was undertaken in CD8+ and CD4+ T cells derived from blood. TEMRA cells underwent FACS enrichment and CD8+ and CD4+ T cells underwent negative isolation. Germline-derived CDR1 and CDR2 are SGDLS and YYNGEE. V dropped 6 bases and J dropped 0 bases, with 13 bases sitting between them. The length of the CDR3 is 15 residues. Random hexamers were used to reverse transcribe an amount of roughly 0.45 to 1 ug RNA. By means of immunoSEQ multiplex PCR, TCR beta CDR3 spanning 54 Vbeta and 13 Jbeta underwent amplification. One entry per CDR3 protein, called by TCRdb with MiXCR from the immunoSEQ multiplex PCR reads. The sample carries 150,000 to 160,000 distinct CDR3 sequences, just under 97% recorded once.

Sequencing input: CD8+ T cells from PBMCs. The chain links TRBV9 to TRBJ2-1, with a possible D match to TRBD2 (5 bases). The clonotype comes from a human donor with multiple sclerosis. The CDR3 bases are TGTGCCAGCAACGAGGTGGGGAGCTCCTACAATGAGCAGTTCTTC. Its translation: CASNEVGSSYNEQFF.